This TCR beta chain came from a study of spatial heterogeneity in lung cancer. TCRdb used MiXCR to reprocess the 5' RACE reads, holding one entry per CDR3 protein. Here the sample spans about 50,000 distinct CDR3 sequences, about 7.4% being singletons. Germline V gene lookup returns CDR1 SGHTA and CDR2 FQGNSA. The CDR3 has 16 amino acids. V lost 7 bases to trimming and J lost 7 bases; unmatched junction nucleotides: 14. The time point denotes: sample taken at primary tumor resection. Sequencing was performed on whole RNA extracted from tumor and nontumor lung tissue, or from frozen PBMC, and the material was left unsorted. About 73 TRACERx patients with early, untreated non-small cell lung cancer donated samples.

This TCR came from a female donor with early-stage non-small cell lung cancer. V gene TRBV7-2 combines with J gene TRBJ2-1; the match to TRBD2 covers 9 bases. Sample: PBMCs, taken at surgery. In DNA form, the CDR3 reads TGTGCCAGCACCACCTACTCGGCGGGGGGGCGGAATGAGCAGTTCTTC. Amino acid sequence: CASTTYSAGGRNEQFF.